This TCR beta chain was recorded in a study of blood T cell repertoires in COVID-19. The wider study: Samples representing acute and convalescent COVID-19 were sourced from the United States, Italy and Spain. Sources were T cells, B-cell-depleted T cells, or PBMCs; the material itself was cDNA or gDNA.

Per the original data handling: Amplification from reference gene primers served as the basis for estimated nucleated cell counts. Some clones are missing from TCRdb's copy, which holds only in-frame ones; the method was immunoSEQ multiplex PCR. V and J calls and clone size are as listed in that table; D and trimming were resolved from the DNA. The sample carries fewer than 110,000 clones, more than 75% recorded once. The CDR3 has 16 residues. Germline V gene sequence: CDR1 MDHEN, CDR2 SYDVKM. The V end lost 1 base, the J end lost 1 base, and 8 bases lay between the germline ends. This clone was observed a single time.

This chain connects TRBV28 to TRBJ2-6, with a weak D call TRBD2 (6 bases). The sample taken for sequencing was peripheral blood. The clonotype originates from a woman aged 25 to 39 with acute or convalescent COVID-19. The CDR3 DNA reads TGTGCCAGCAGTTTATATGGAGGGTCTGGGGCCAACGTCCTGACTTTC. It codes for CASSLYGGSGANVLTF.